This section outlines one T cell receptor beta chain sequence together with its context. The antigen is unknown. The data are from a study of Graves' ophthalmopathy and Graves' hyperthyroidism. RNA transcripts provided the template for amplifying TCR beta CDR3 regions. HTBI primers were used in a first-round RT-PCR, which preceded a second-round multiplex PCR. TCRdb reprocessed the multiplex PCR reads with MiXCR, giving one entry per CDR3 protein. In the table there are over a million distinct CDR3 sequences, around a third of which are singletons. Hyperthyroidism patients were newly diagnosed, ill under 2 months, and aged 18 to 65 years. Notes on the study in general: Blood was where most expanded thyroid clonotypes above 0.001 frequency also turned up. Ophthalmopathy cases were distinguished from stable hyperthyroidism by a 13-signature model, reaching around 88% sensitivity and about 81% specificity.

Looked up from germline, CDR1 is SGHTA and CDR2 is FQGNSA. CDR3 length: 16 amino acids. V lost 6 bases and J lost 4, with 19 bases in between. The sequence derives from an adult man with Graves' hyperthyroidism. The chain recombines TRBV7-2 with TRBJ1-3, with D tentatively TRBD1 (6 bases). Sequencing was performed on peripheral blood or thyroid tissue (not recorded which). The CDR3 loop is CASRWAFRGSGNTIYF. CDR3 nucleotide sequence: TGTGCCAGCAGGTGGGCCTTCAGGGGATCCGGAAACACCATATATTTT. Using reference TRBV7-2 and TRBJ1-3 for the parts outside the CDR3, the full variable domain is GAGVSQSPSNKVTEKGKDVELRCDPISGHTALYWYRQSLGQGLEFLIYFQGNSAPDKSGLPSDRFSAERTGGSVSTLTIQRTQQEDSAVYLCASRWAFRGSGNTIYFGEGSWLTVV.